The 5 T cell receptor beta chains given below trace back to one sample, sequenced in a study of TIL therapy for anti-PD-1-resistant metastatic lung cancer. The libraries were made with immunoSEQ v3. Measured with immunoSEQ multiplex PCR; TCRdb has only the in-frame clones, and not every one. This table holds about 53,000 clones, about 70% found once. The time point here: pre-treatment sample, taken before nivolumab and TIL therapy. The material was blood, obtained at baseline. The receptors shown here come from a person aged 25 to 79 with non-small cell lung cancer.

The chain couples TRBV29-1 to TRBJ2-2; 7 bases agree with TRBD1. The CDR3 consists of 13 residues. With 7 bases clipped from V and 3 bases from J, the junction kept 5 bases outside the gene matches. Germline V gene data show CDR1 as SQVTM and CDR2 as ANQGSEA. In DNA, the CDR3 is TGCAGCGCCAGGGACAGCGACACCGGGGAGCTGTTTTTT. It yields the protein CSARDSDTGELFF.

This CDR3 is CASSPLDRGEQYF. The CDR3 nucleotides are TGTGCCAGCAGCCCCCTAGACAGGGGCGAGCAGTACTTC. The chain has TRBV9 and TRBJ2-7; 8 bases are shared with TRBD1. V shed 4 bases, J shed 6 bases, and the junction held 6 bases outside the gene matches. CDR1 and CDR2 (germline): SGDLS, YYNGEE. CDR3 length: 13 amino acids. The full variable domain, completed using reference TRBV9 and TRBJ2-7, is DSGVTQTPKHLITATGQRVTLRCSPRSGDLSVYWYQQSLDQGLQFLIQYYNGEERAKGNILERFSAQQFPDLHSELNLSSLELGDSALYFCASSPLDRGEQYFGPGTRLTVT.

This clone was recorded once. The rearrangement uses TRBV4-3 and TRBJ1-1; D is unresolved. CDR1 is LGHNA and CDR2 is YSLEER in the germline V gene. Trimming shortened V by 0 bases and J by 11 bases, and 13 bases separated the two germline ends. The CDR3 is 13 residues long. Written as DNA, the CDR3 is TGCGCCAGCAGCCAAGAAGTATACTCCCGGGCTTTCTTT. Residues: CASSQEVYSRAFF.

The chain links TRBV6-5 to TRBJ2-2, with TRBD1 matching 10 bases. Germline-derived CDR1 and CDR2 are MNHEY and SVGAGI. The ends lost 10 bases at V and 5 bases at J; junction bases unmatched: 7. The CDR3 runs to 14 residues. The CDR3 DNA sequence: TGTGCCACTCAGACAGGGGGCTATACCGGGGAGCTGTTTTTT. Translation: CATQTGGYTGELFF.

This clone was seen just once. The chain recombines TRBV7-8 with TRBJ2-7; no reliable D call. This CDR3 is built from 12 residues. CDR1 is SGHVS, CDR2 FQNEAQ, per germline. V was cut by 2 bases and J by 6 bases, with 8 bases left in between. The CDR3 sequence: CASSLMMSEQYF. The CDR3 bases are TGTGCCAGCAGCTTAATGATGAGCGAGCAGTACTTC.